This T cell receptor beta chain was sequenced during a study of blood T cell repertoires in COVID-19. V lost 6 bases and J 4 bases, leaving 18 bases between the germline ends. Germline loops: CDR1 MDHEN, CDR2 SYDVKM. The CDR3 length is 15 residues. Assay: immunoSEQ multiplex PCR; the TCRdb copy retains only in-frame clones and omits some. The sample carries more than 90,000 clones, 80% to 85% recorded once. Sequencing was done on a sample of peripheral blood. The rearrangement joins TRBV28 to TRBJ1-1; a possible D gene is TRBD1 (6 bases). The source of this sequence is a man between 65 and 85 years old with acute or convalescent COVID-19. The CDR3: CASSTPEGVGTEAFF. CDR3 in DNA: TGTGCCAGCAGCACTCCCGAGGGGGTCGGCACTGAAGCTTTCTTT.